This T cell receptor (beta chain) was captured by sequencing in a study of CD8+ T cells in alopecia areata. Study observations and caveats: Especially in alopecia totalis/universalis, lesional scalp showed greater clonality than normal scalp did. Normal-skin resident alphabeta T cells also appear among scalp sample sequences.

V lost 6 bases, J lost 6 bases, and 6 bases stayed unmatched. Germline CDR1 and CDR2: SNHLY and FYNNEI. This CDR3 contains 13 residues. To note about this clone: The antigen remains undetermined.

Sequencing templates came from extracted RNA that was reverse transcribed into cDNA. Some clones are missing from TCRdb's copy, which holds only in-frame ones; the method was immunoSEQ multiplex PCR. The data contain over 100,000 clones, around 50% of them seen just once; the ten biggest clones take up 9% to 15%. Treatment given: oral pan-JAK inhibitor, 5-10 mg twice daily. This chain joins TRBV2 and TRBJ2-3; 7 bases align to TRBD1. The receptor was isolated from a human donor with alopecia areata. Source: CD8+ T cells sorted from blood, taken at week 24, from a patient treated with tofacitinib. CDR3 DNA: TGTGCCAGCAGGGAGACAGGGCGCGATACGCAGTATTTT. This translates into CASRETGRDTQYF.